The following is a T cell receptor (beta chain) sequence with its context. Its antigen is unknown. The data stem from a study of chemoradiotherapy in HPV16-positive cancers. Background on the study: Two HPV16-positive patients' cells yielded candidate HPV-specific clones and common motifs. Overall study results and limits: During treatment, candidate HPV-specific clones and E7-related motifs expanded in tumor. The functional HPV-specific definition rests on just a couple of HPV16-positive patients.

Per germline, CDR1 SGHNT and CDR2 YYREEE (reference sequence). V gave up 4 bases and J gave up 0 bases, with 10 bases separating them. CDR3 length: 15 amino acids. Profiling relied on immunoSEQ multiplex PCR, and the TCRdb table lists in-frame clones only, not all of them. This sample has thousands of clones, with 65% to 90% found just once. Repeated repertoire sampling spanned the course of chemoradiotherapy. The V call is TRBV5-4, the J call TRBJ1-4; D gene unclear. The receptor comes from a human donor with HPV-associated anogenital cancer. This material consisted of tumor tissue, taken from a patient who underwent chemoradiotherapy. As DNA, the CDR3 is TGTGCCAGCAGCCGAGACCTCGCAACTAATGAAAAACTGTTTTTT. Encoded protein: CASSRDLATNEKLFF.